The 9 T cell receptor beta chains below come from one sample, sequenced in a study of T cell changes during pregnancy in multiple sclerosis. Assay used: immunoSEQ multiplex PCR; TCRdb lists only in-frame clones, some missing. The table records 75,000 to 100,000 clones, about nine tenths of them present only once. The sample here was peripheral blood, taken in the second trimester of pregnancy. These receptors originate from a female donor in good health, enrolled as a control in a pregnancy study.

The J gene is TRBJ1-5, the V gene TRBV30; D gene uncertain. CDR1 and CDR2 from the germline V gene are GTSNPN and SVGIG (reference sequence). This CDR3 has 11 residues. V lost 1 base to trimming and J lost 11 bases, with 9 bases between them. CDR3 sequence (DNA): TGTGCCTGGAGTGCAGGTAGAGCCCAGCATTTT. Its translation is CAWSAGRAQHF.

V usage is TRBV11-2 and J usage is TRBJ2-2; TRBD1 agrees at 8 bases. The CDR3 consists of 15 residues. CDR1 and CDR2 (germline): SGHAT, FQNNGV. V shed 1 base and J 6 bases; nucleotides not matched to a gene: 4. DNA of the CDR3: TGTGCCAGCAGCTTAGTGCAGGGGGCATCCGGGGAGCTGTTTTTT. Its translation: CASSLVQGASGELFF.

The chain uses TRBV5-1 and TRBJ1-3; D ambiguous. The length of the CDR3 is 15 residues. The germline V gene has CDR1 SGHRS and CDR2 YFSETQ. Trimming removed 0 bases at V and 0 bases at J, with 7 bases between. CDR3 sequence reads: CASSLAGPSGNTIYF. The CDR3 DNA is TGCGCCAGCAGCTTGGCAGGCCCCTCTGGAAACACCATATATTTT.

The V gene is TRBV7-2, the J gene TRBJ2-7; 8 bases are a match to TRBD2. The germline V gene encodes CDR1 SGHTA and CDR2 FQGNSA. This CDR3 has 16 amino acids. V dropped 1 base and J dropped 4; count of bases not matched to a gene: 9. The CDR3 DNA follows: TGTGCCAGCAGCTTAGGCCCGGGACTAGTAAATTACGAGCAGTACTTC. As protein: CASSLGPGLVNYEQYF.

The gene calls are TRBV18 and TRBJ2-2; D is unresolved. The germline gives CDR1 KGHSH, CDR2 LQKENI. Trimming left V 0 bases short and J 7 bases short, with 18 bases between. This CDR3 has 17 amino acids. CDR3 sequence (DNA): TGTGCCAGCTCACCACCCAGGCCCATCGGATTGGGCGGGGAGCTGTTTTTT. The encoded protein is CASSPPRPIGLGGELFF.

J is TRBJ2-2 and V is TRBV6-5, with D perhaps TRBD1 (5 bases). Trimming shortened V by 5 bases and J by 8 bases, and 15 bases separated the two germline ends. CDR1 is MNHEY and CDR2 is SVGAGI in the germline V gene. This CDR3 comprises 14 residues. The CDR3 protein is CASSLYLRGGELFF. CDR3 DNA: TGTGCCAGCAGTCTATACCTTAGGGGAGGGGAGCTGTTTTTT.

CDR3 DNA sequence: TGTGCCAGCAGCCAAGAACCTCTAGCGGGGGGGAATTCAGATACGCAGTATTTT. Its protein product is CASSQEPLAGGNSDTQYF. The rearrangement links TRBV4-2 to TRBJ2-3; 12 bases line up with TRBD2. Per germline, CDR1 LGHNA and CDR2 YNFKEQ. The CDR3 loop spans 18 amino acids. V dropped 0 bases and J dropped 4; count of bases not matched to a gene: 8.

This rearrangement joins TRBV11-2 to TRBJ2-7, with a possible D match to TRBD2 (7 bases). V was shortened by 4 bases and J by 7 bases, with 20 bases between the two germline ends. Per the germline V gene, CDR1 is SGHAT and CDR2 is FQNNGV. CDR3 length: 15 residues. The CDR3 coding sequence is TGTGCCAGCAGCTGGGGACTGGGGGCGGGGGTAGAGCAGTACTTC. It translates to CASSWGLGAGVEQYF. Variable domain in full (rest from reference TRBV11-2 and TRBJ2-7): EAGVAQSPRYKIIEKRQSVAFWCNPISGHATLYWYQQILGQGPKLLIQFQNNGVVDDSQLPKDRFSAERLKGVDSTLKIQPAKLEDSAVYLCASSWGLGAGVEQYFGPGTRLTVT.

The rearrangement uses TRBV6-6 and TRBJ1-5, with D unclear. This CDR3 has 15 residues. Trimming stripped 6 bases from V and 0 bases from J, with 12 bases between. CDR1 is MNHNY and CDR2 is SVGAGI in the germline V gene (reference sequence). CDR3 region: CASREGLTSNQPQHF. CDR3 in DNA: TGTGCCAGCAGAGAAGGACTAACTAGCAATCAGCCCCAGCATTTT.